This T cell receptor (beta chain) was observed in a study of identical twins. Study-wide findings and caveats: Modeled out-of-frame TCR alpha sharing in monozygotic twins fell below observed levels. The study found excess low generation probability among twin-shared out-of-frame alpha sequences. Clonotypes of the beta chain that were abundant in cord blood carried fewer insertions (memory repertoires showed none).

This clonotype was counted only a few times. Its antigen is unknown. TCRdb re-called the 5' RACE reads through MiXCR, storing one row per CDR3 protein. The table shows around 480,000 distinct CDR3 sequences, with roughly an eighth occurring only once. These data also formed part of another study, on yellow fever vaccine responses in identical twins.

This TCR was recovered from a woman aged 18-35 years in good health. The sample consisted of CD4+ T cells sorted from blood.

The CDR3 nucleotides read TGTGCCAGCAGACCCGGGACAGGCTCCTACAATGAGCAGTTCTTC. It is translated as CASRPGTGSYNEQFF. The V and J genes are TRBV28 and TRBJ2-1; 8 bases align to TRBD1. CDR1 and CDR2 from the germline V gene are MDHEN and SYDVKM. The CDR3 loop spans 15 amino acids. V shed 6 bases, J shed 0 bases, and the junction held 4 bases outside the gene matches. The full variable domain, with the rest looked up from reference TRBV28 and TRBJ2-1, is DVKVTQSSRYLVKRTGEKVFLECVQDMDHENMFWYRQDPGLGLRLIYFSYDVKMKEKGDIPEGYSVSREKKERFSLILESASTNQTSMYLCASRPGTGSYNEQFFGPGTRLTVL.